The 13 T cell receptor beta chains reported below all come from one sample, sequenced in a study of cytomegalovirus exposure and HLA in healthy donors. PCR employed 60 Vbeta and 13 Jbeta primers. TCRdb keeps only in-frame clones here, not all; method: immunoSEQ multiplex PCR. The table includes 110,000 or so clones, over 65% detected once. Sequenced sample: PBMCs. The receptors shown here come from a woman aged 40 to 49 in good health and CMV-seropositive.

CDR3 nucleotides: TGCGCCAGCAGCGCTAACACCGGGACTCAAGAGACCCAGTACTTC. It yields the protein CASSANTGTQETQYF. V and J are TRBV5-1 and TRBJ2-5; the D gene is possibly TRBD2 (6 bases). Trimming stripped 4 bases from V and 2 bases from J, with 15 bases between. The CDR3 has 15 amino acids. CDR1 is SGHRS and CDR2 is YFSETQ in the germline V gene.

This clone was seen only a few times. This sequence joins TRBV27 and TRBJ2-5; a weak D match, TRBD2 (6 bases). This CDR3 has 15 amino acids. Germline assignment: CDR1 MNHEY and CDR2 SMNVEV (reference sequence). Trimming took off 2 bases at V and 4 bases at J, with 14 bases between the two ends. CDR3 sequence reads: CASSLRLGLVETQYF. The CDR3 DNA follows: TGTGCCAGCAGTTTACGGTTGGGACTGGTAGAGACCCAGTACTTC.

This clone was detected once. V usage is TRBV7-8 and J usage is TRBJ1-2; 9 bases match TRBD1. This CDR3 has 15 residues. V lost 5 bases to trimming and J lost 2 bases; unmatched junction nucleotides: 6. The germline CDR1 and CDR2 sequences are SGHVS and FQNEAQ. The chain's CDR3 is CASSRYGTGNYGYTF. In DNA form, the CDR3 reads TGTGCCAGCAGCCGATACGGGACAGGGAACTATGGCTACACCTTC.

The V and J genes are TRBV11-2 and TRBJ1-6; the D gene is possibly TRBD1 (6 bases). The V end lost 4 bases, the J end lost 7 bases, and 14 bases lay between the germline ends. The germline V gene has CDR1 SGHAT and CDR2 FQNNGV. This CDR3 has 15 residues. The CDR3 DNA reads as TGTGCCAGCAGCTCACCGGGACATAAAAATTCACCCCTCCACTTT. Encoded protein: CASSSPGHKNSPLHF.

The CDR3 DNA sequence: TGTGCCAGCCAGCGGGACCCATATACCAGGGGCACAGATACGCAGTATTTT. Protein product: CASQRDPYTRGTDTQYF. The chain couples TRBV19 to TRBJ2-3; 7 nucleotides agree with TRBD2. The CDR3 spans 17 residues. The V and J ends lost 9 bases and 1 base, in that order; junction bases with no gene match: 16. The germline gives CDR1 LNHDA, CDR2 SQIVND (reference sequence).

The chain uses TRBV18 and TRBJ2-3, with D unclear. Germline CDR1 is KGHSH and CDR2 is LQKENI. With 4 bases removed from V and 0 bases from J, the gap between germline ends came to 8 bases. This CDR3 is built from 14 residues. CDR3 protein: CASSQNPSTDTQYF. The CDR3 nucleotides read TGTGCCAGCTCACAAAATCCTAGCACAGATACGCAGTATTTT.

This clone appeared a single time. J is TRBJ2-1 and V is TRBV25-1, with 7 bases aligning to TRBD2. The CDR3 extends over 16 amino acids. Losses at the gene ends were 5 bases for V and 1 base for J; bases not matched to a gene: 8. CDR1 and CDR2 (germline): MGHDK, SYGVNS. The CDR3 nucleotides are TGTGCCAGCAGTAACGGGGCGGGAGTTTCCTACAATGAGCAGTTCTTC. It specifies CASSNGAGVSYNEQFF. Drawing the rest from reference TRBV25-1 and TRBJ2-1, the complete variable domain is EADIYQTPRYLVIGTGKKITLECSQTMGHDKMYWYQQDPGMELHLIHYSYGVNSTEKGDLSSESTVSRIRTEHFPLTLESARPSHTSQYLCASSNGAGVSYNEQFFGPGTRLTVL.

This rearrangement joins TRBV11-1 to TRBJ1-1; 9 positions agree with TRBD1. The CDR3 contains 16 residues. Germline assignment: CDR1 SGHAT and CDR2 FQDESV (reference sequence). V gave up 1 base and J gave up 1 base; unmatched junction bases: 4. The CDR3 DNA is TGTGCCAGCAGCTTAGTACAGGGGGCGGCGAACACTGAAGCTTTCTTT. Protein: CASSLVQGAANTEAFF. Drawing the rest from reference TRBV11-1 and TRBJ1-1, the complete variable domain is EAEVAQSPRYKITEKSQAVAFWCDPISGHATLYWYRQILGQGPELLVQFQDESVVDDSQLPKDRFSAERLKGVDSTLKIQPAELGDSAMYLCASSLVQGAANTEAFFGQGTRLTVV.

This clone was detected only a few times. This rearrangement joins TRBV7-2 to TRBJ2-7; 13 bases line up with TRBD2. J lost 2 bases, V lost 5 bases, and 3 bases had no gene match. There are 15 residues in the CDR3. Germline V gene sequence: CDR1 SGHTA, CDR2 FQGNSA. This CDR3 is CASSPTSGRAYEQYF. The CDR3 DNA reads TGTGCCAGCAGCCCAACTAGCGGGAGGGCCTACGAGCAGTACTTC.

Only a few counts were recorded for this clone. The DNA for the CDR3 is TGTGCCAGCAGTGGGACAGGGTACTCCTACGAGCAGTACTTC. Its protein product is CASSGTGYSYEQYF. The chain uses TRBV7-8 and TRBJ2-7; 9 bases line up with TRBD1. J gave up 0 bases and V 6 bases, and 3 bases lay outside the gene matches. The CDR3 has 14 amino acids. Germline loops: CDR1 SGHVS, CDR2 FQNEAQ.

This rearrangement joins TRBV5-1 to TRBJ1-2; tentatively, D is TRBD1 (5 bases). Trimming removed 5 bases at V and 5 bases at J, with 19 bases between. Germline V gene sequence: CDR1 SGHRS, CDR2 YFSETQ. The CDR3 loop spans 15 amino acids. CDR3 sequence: CASRPSGTWPYGYTF. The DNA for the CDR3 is TGCGCCAGCAGGCCTTCAGGGACTTGGCCATATGGCTACACCTTC.

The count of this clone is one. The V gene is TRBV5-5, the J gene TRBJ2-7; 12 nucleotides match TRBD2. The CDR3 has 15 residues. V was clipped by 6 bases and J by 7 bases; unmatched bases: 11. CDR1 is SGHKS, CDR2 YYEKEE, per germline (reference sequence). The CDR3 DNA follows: TGTGCCAGCACCCGGACTAGCGGGGTGGGTACGGAGCAGTACTTC. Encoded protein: CASTRTSGVGTEQYF.

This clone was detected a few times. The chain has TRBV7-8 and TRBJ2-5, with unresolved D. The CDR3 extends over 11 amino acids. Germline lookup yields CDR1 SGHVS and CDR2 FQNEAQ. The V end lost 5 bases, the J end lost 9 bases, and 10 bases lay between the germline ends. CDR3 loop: CASSLSRAQYF. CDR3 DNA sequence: TGTGCCAGCAGCCTCAGTCGGGCCCAGTACTTC.